The clone carrying this TCR beta chain was found many times. Its matching antigen is unknown. The data were taken from a study of CD8+CD57+ T cells in acquired aplastic anemia. Overall study context: Sorted CD4+ and CD8+ cells yielded around 3.3 ug of DNA on average.

Genomic DNA templated the TCR beta VDJ and CDR3 profiling. TCRdb reprocessed the reads with MiXCR, giving one entry per CDR3 protein. The table shows 450,000 to 550,000 distinct CDR3 sequences, with approximately 33% occurring only once. Sequencing involved patients with CD8+CD57+ cell expansion previously shown by flow cytometry. All patients had severe acquired aplastic anemia. The CDR3 extends over 15 amino acids. CDR1 is DFQATT, CDR2 SNEGSKA, per germline (reference sequence). Trimming removed 3 bases from V and 5 bases from J; junction bases left unmatched: 10. Broader study findings: Patients and controls had in common twenty-nine CD8+ CDR3 sequences.

This receptor was identified in a human donor with aplastic anemia. The sequenced sample consisted of sorted CD4+, CD8+, or CD8+CD57+ T cells (not recorded which) from PBMCs. The genes are TRBV20-1 and TRBJ2-7, with 10 positions matching TRBD2. In nucleotides, the CDR3 is TGCAGTGCTAGTATTCCGCTAGCGGGAGCTAACGAGCAGTACTTC. Translating it yields CSASIPLAGANEQYF.